This T cell receptor (beta chain) was recorded in a study of hypomethylating agent response in myelodysplastic syndrome (dated by TCRdb to 2020 to 2022). At the level of the whole study: Patients were treated with the hypomethylating agents azacitidine (about 75% of the 11) or decitabine (3 of 11). Six or seven patients had a response of complete response or hematologic improvement, and about 5 patients did not respond. Response was defined as complete response or hematologic improvement, and any patient who met neither criterion was considered a non-responder. Of the myelodysplastic syndrome patients in the cohort, nine or ten were male and 2 were female. TET2 was the most frequent mutation, present in about 45% of the 11 patients. On average the patients were roughly 70 +/- 6.9 years old, and a diploid cytogenetic profile was seen most often.

The library came from the immunoSEQ multiplex PCR assay. Each sample was run at survey resolution as two replicates of around 200 ng apiece, for a total of approximately 400 ng of DNA. Rearranged TCRB sequences in genomic DNA were detected with the hsTCRB kit, which uses multiplex PCR primers directed at V and J genes. The first PCR used the QIAGEN Multiplex PCR Kit for around 31 cycles to amplify the CDR3 region. An approximately 8-cycle second PCR added sample barcodes and Illumina adapters to each replicate. A QuantStudio 6 together with the KAPA library quantification kit was used to quantify the pooled libraries. Approximately 16 pM of pooled libraries was sequenced on an Illumina MiSeq using 156-cycle single-end reads plus a 15-cycle index read. The authors' analysis ran thus. VDJdb annotation flagged approximately 1.8% of fewer than 200,000 unique clonotypes as previously reported viral-epitope-specific. Raw reads were processed into normalized, annotated TCRB repertoires with the immunoSEQ Data Assistant and immunoSEQ Analyzer. BioAnalyzer and version 0.6.5 of the immunarch R package were the tools used for clonotype analysis. Before richness was estimated, every repertoire was downsampled to match the clone count of the smallest repertoire. Clonotypes were classified as expanded, contracted or novel by Fisher's exact tests, with novel defined as zero frequency before treatment. Significantly changed CDR3 beta sequences were clustered with GLIPH2 using simulation_depth=1000 and kmer_min_depth=3, and CDR3s shorter than five residues were excluded. Imported from immuneACCESS, the table was reduced by TCRdb to in-frame sequences with V and J called. These copies leave out some clones; in studies compared against another copy, an unresolved V gene accounts for under half, and the cause of the remainder is not known. That table supplies the V and J calls and clone size; D and trimming were determined from the DNA. The sample has some 3,700 clones on record, around 90% of them singletons. Jointly, the top ten make up around 12% of the sample.

CDR1 is given as LGHNA and CDR2 as YSLEER, both from the germline V gene. Trimming costs V 4 bases and J 0 bases, and their ends lie 13 bases apart. The CDR3, cysteine through phenylalanine, is 17 amino acids long. Just CDR3 DNA is preserved here, 51 bases in frame from base 1. Bulk bone marrow was analyzed, and T-cell subsets were not sorted. Bone marrow from some 10 myelodysplastic syndrome patients was immunosequenced for TCR beta CDR3 regions before and after hypomethylating agent therapy. Each patient contributed a baseline bone marrow plus two to three bone marrows at different post-treatment timepoints for longitudinal repertoire tracking. Genomic DNA was isolated from whole bone marrow, and DNA quality was assessed with TapeStation, NanoDrop OneC and PicoGreen assays. Of note for this clone: The clone's antigen remains unknown. Base qualities were left out, and no much larger clone turns up one base away.

The paper's findings and limits, for the study overall: Novel clonotypes emerged more often in responders, while non-responders showed more contracted clonotypes after treatment. No significant change in richness, rarefaction diversity or clonality was detected after hypomethylating agent treatment, either across all patients or within response groups. Whether the shared GLIPH2 clusters possibly recognize novel MDS antigens was not confirmed and still needs to be tested experimentally. The healthy control donors were not matched in age to the MDS patients, and this mismatch could have affected the comparison between MDS and healthy donors. Only 10 or so patients were analyzed, so the cohort was small.

The chain uses TRBV4-3 and TRBJ2-6; TRBD2 might be the D gene, on 5 matching bases. The clonotype was recovered from a human donor with myelodysplastic syndrome. The material sequenced was bone marrow, taken before or after starting hypomethylating agent treatment for myelodysplastic syndrome (not recorded which). The bases read TGCGCCAGCAGCCTCCAAGTCGAGGGCTCTGGGGCCAACGTCCTGACTTTC. This translates into CASSLQVEGSGANVLTF.